This TCR beta chain came from a study of CD8+CD57+ T cells in acquired aplastic anemia. As regards this clonotype: The antigen is not known.

Template material for TCR beta VDJ and CDR3 profiling consisted of genomic DNA. One entry per CDR3 protein, called by TCRdb with MiXCR from the reads. The sample records under 200,000 distinct CDR3 sequences, roughly half being singletons. Whole-study results and caveats: Patients and controls shared roughly 31 CD8+ CDR3 sequences, highly expressed in patients. With respect to CD8+ Simpson's diversity, patients and controls did not differ significantly.

The CDR3 runs to 15 residues. V lost 5 bases and J 6 bases, leaving 16 bases between the germline ends. Per germline, CDR1 LNHDA and CDR2 SQIVND (reference sequence). An expansion of CD8+CD57+ cells by flow cytometry had been shown in patients chosen for sequencing. Every patient presented with severe acquired aplastic anemia. No patient had been given any therapy when blood was sampled. This TCR was recovered from a human donor with aplastic anemia. Sequencing was carried out using sorted CD4+, CD8+, or CD8+CD57+ T cells (not recorded which) from PBMCs. The J gene is TRBJ2-2, the V gene TRBV19; D is perhaps TRBD2 (5 bases). The CDR3 sequence is CASSGERGVPGELFF. CDR3 coding DNA: TGTGCCAGTAGTGGGGAACGGGGAGTCCCCGGGGAGCTGTTTTTT.